There are many counts of the clone carrying this T cell receptor beta chain. The CDR3 has 15 amino acids. Germline CDR1 reads LNHDA; CDR2 reads SQIVND (reference sequence). After removal of 3 bases from V and 9 bases from J, the junction contained 9 bases not matched to a gene. RNA transcripts served as the template for amplifying TCR beta CDR3 regions. During a first-round RT-PCR of the TCR CDR3, the HTBI primer set was used. TCRdb ran MiXCR on the multiplex PCR reads and lists one entry per CDR3 protein. The sample shows 350,000 or so distinct CDR3 sequences, about a sixth of them seen only once. This sample was taken from a study of T cells in Graves' hyperthyroidism and ophthalmopathy.

The rearrangement uses TRBV19 and TRBJ2-1, with 9 bases identical to TRBD2. This TCR came from a woman aged 25 to 45 with Graves' hyperthyroidism that later progressed to Graves' ophthalmopathy. What was sequenced was blood. The CDR3 sequence: CASSMALAGRGEQFF. DNA for the CDR3: TGTGCCAGTAGTATGGCGCTAGCGGGAAGGGGTGAGCAGTTCTTC.